This T cell receptor beta chain appears in the sequencing data of a study of blood T cell repertoires in COVID-19 (dated by TCRdb to 2018 to 2020). Looking at the study overall: Samples from collaborators originated in the United States, Italy and Spain and spanned both the acute and convalescent phases of COVID-19. A de-identified subject ID, COVID-19 status, age in years and sex were almost always included in the sample metadata. Where HLA class I and class II types were available, the types were taken from metadata supplied by the sample provider, not from assay-based typing. The dataset comprised deeply sampled blood TCRbeta repertoires from subjects exposed to, actively infected with, or recovered from COVID-19. Samples were obtained from the ongoing ImmuneRACE study (first 160 participants) and from approximately 1,200 subjects provided by 6 global collaborators. The repertoires were released in a freely available public database meant as a resource for research on the immune response to SARS-CoV-2. The material from the prospective study consisted of cDNA or gDNA derived from T cells, B-cell-depleted T cells, or PBMCs. Results and caveats for the whole study, not just this receptor: How much clinical and demographic metadata was included differed by source and by participant, and the metadata was provided uncurated.

Regarding this clone: Its antigen is not yet known. One base away there is no much larger clone; base qualities are not given.

The immunoSEQ Assay, a bias-controlled multiplex PCR, was used to amplify TCRbeta CDR3 regions from genomic DNA. On the authors' methods: The number of nucleated cells in each sample was estimated from the amplification of reference gene primers within the assay. Sequence reads were collapsed and filtered to measure the absolute abundance of every unique TCRbeta CDR3 rearrangement. For each sample, productive Simpson clonality was calculated as the square root of Simpson's diversity index across productive rearrangements. TCRdb stores this immuneACCESS table with in-frame sequences only. Part of the clones is absent; in the studies checked, under half of the shortfall reflects unresolved V genes, and no reason is known for the rest. The DNA gave D and trimming, while V, J and clone size come from that table. The table for this sample lists 140,000 or so clones; around 80% of them were counted only once. Clones ranked in the top ten supply about 1.9% of the sample.

Whole blood was collected in K2EDTA tubes by collaborating institutions according to the institutions' own protocols. For TCRbeta analysis, collaborators shipped samples in one of three forms: frozen whole blood, isolated PBMCs, or DNA extracted from either of those sample types. CDR1 is given as LNHDA and CDR2 as SQIVND, both from the germline V gene (reference sequence). The CDR3 spans 15 residues, from the cysteine through the phenylalanine. Just the 45-base CDR3 DNA is kept, in frame starting at base 1. Germline trimming: 6 bases from V, 4 bases from J; junction bases outside gene matches: 5. The TCR was taken from a woman aged 60-75 years with acute or convalescent COVID-19. Sequenced sample: peripheral blood. The chain is encoded by TRBV19 joined to TRBJ2-2; 10 central nucleotides agree with TRBD2. Read as DNA, the sequence is TGTGCCAGTAGGGCCCGACTAGCGGGCACCGGGGAGCTGTTTTTT. This gives the protein CASRARLAGTGELFF.